This TCR beta chain was sequenced for a study of blood T cells in healthy people across ages. V lost 0 bases and J lost 5, with 20 bases in between. CDR1 and CDR2 (germline): MNHNY, SVGAGI (reference sequence). CDR3 size: 17 residues. This clonotype was found many times. Primers used in a second PCR of roughly 7 to 12 cycles were a sample-barcoded 5' primer and a J-beta primer mix. TCRdb reprocessed the 5' RACE reads via MiXCR and lists one record per CDR3 protein. The sample has about 840,000 distinct CDR3 sequences, 25% to 30% seen once; the top ten hold roughly 10%. These data were also reused for a study on T cells of mothers and their children. That study adds: A few healthy Caucasian mothers gave samples, and so did their six children.

This receptor was obtained from a woman aged 40 to 50 in good health. The rearrangement links TRBV6-6 to TRBJ2-7; D is ambiguous. Material for sequencing was blood. CDR3 region: CASSYSKAYDRVDEQYF. Written as DNA, the CDR3 is TGTGCCAGCAGTTACTCAAAGGCCTATGATAGGGTTGACGAGCAGTACTTC.